The sequence of this TCR beta chain was determined in a study of shared clonotypes between healthy human individuals. Trimming removed 2 bases from V and 3 bases from J, with 11 bases in between. Per the germline V gene, CDR1 is KGHSH and CDR2 is LQKENI. The CDR3 sequence is 14 residues long. In the study's own analysis: Junction-only sequences produced by ImmunoSEQ had no quality scores, so filtering differed. Sequenced by immunoSEQ multiplex PCR; TCRdb stores in-frame clones only, minus some. The V and J calls and the clone size are those of that table, but D and trimming were determined from the DNA. The repertoire includes some 700,000 clones, about 90% of them detected once, and 34% sits in the top ten.

Sample: memory CD8+ T cells from PBMCs. Subset in this sample: CD45RO+ cells pooled with CCR7-negative TemRA cells. The chain recombines TRBV18 with TRBJ2-7, with unresolved D. This receptor was taken from a man between 18 and 29 years old in good health. Some clones in this sample may be carry-over from other donors' samples. In nucleotides, the CDR3 is TGTGCCAGCTCACCAGGGGATATGGACTACGAGCAGTACTTC. Amino acids: CASSPGDMDYEQYF.